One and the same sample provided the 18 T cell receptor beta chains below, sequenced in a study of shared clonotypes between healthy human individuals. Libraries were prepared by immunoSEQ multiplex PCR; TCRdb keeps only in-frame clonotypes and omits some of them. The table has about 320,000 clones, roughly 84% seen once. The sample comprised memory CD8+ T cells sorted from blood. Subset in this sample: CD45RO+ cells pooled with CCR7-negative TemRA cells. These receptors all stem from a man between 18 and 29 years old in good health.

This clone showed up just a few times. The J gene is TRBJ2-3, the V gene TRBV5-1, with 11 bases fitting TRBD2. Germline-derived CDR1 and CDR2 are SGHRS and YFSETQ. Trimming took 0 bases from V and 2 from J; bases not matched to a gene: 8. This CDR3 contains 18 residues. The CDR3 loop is CASSLEVGLADITDTQYF. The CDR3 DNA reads TGCGCCAGCAGCTTGGAGGTGGGACTAGCGGACATCACAGATACGCAGTATTTT.

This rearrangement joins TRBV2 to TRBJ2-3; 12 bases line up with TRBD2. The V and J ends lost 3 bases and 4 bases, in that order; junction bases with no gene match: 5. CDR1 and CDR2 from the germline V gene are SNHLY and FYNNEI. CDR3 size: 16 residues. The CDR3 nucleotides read TGTGCCAGCAGTGAGTGGCTAGCGGGGGGGCCAGATACGCAGTATTTT. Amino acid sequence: CASSEWLAGGPDTQYF. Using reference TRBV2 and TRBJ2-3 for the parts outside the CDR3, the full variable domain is EPEVTQTPSHQVTQMGQEVILRCVPISNHLYFYWYRQILGQKVEFLVSFYNNEISEKSEIFDDQFSVERPDGSNFTLKIRSTKLEDSAMYFCASSEWLAGGPDTQYFGPGTRLTVL.

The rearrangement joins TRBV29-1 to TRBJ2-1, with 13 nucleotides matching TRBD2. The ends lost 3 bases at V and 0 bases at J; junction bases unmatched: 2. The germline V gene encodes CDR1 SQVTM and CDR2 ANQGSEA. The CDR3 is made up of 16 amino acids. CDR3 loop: CSVDRTSGSSYNEQFF. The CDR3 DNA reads TGCAGCGTTGACCGGACTAGCGGGAGCTCCTACAATGAGCAGTTCTTC.

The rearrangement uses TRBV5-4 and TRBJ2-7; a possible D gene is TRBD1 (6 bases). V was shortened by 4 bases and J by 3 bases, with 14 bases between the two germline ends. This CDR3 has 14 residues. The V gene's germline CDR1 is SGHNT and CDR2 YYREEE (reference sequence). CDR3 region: CASSQGDKDYEQYF. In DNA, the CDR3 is TGTGCCAGCAGCCAAGGGGACAAAGACTACGAGCAGTACTTC.

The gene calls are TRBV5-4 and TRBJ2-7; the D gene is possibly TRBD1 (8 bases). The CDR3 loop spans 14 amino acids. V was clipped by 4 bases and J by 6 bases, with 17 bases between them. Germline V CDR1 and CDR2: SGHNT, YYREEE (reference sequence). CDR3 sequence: CASSHSDREGEQYF. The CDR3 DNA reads TGTGCCAGCAGCCACTCGGACAGGGAGGGCGAGCAGTACTTC. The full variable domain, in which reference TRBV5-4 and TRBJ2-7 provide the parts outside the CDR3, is ETGVTQSPTHLIKTRGQQVTLRCSSQSGHNTVSWYQQALGQGPQFIFQYYREEENGRGNFPPRFSGLQFPNYSSELNVNALELDDSALYLCASSHSDREGEQYFGPGTRLTVT.

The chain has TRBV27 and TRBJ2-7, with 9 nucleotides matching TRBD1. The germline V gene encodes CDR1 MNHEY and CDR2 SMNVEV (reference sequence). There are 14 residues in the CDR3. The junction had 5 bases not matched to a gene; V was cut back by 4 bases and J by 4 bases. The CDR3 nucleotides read TGTGCCAGCAGTTCCACAGGGGGCGGATACGAGCAGTACTTC. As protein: CASSSTGGGYEQYF.

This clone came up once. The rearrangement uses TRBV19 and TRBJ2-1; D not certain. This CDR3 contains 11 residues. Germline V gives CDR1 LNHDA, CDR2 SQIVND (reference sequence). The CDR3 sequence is CGTESYNEQFF. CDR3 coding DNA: TGTGGTACAGAGTCCTACAATGAGCAGTTCTTC.

CDR3 sequence reads: CASSYSAGEMYNEQFF. DNA for the CDR3: TGTGCCAGCAGTTACTCGGCAGGGGAGATGTACAATGAGCAGTTCTTC. The chain has TRBV6-5 and TRBJ2-1; TRBD1 might be the D (6 bases). V was clipped by 0 bases and J by 4 bases, with 13 bases between them. This CDR3 has 16 residues. Germline CDR1 MNHEY, CDR2 SVGAGI.

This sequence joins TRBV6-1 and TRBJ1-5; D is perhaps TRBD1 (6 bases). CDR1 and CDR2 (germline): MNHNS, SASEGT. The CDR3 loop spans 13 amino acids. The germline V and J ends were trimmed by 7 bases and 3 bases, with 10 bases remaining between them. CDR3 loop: CASTRDTNQPQHF. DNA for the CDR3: TGTGCCAGCACCCGGGACACCAATCAGCCCCAGCATTTT.

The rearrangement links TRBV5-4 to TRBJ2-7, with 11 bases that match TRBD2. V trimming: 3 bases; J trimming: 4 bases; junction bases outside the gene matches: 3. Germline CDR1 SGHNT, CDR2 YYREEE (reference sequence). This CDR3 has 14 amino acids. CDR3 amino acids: CASSYGTSGYEQYF. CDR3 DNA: TGTGCCAGCAGCTACGGGACTAGCGGTTACGAGCAGTACTTC.

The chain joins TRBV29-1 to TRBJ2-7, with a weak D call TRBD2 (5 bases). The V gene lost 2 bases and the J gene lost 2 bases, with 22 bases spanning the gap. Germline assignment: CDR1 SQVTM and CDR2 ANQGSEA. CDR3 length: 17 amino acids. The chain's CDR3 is CSVEFARPGRDPYEQYF. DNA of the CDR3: TGCAGCGTTGAATTCGCGCGACCGGGAAGAGACCCCTACGAGCAGTACTTC.

The CDR3 coding sequence is TGTGCCAGCAGCTTAACGGGGGGCCTTAGCACAGATACGCAGTATTTT. Its translation is CASSLTGGLSTDTQYF. This chain uses TRBV7-3 with TRBJ2-3, with D tentatively TRBD1 or TRBD2 (6 bases each). Trimming left V 0 bases short and J 0 bases short, with 10 bases between. CDR1 SGHTA and CDR2 FQGTGA come from the germline V gene. The CDR3 covers 16 residues. Based on the CDR3 plus reference TRBV7-3 and TRBJ2-3, the full variable domain is GAGVSQTPSNKVTEKGKYVELRCDPISGHTALYWYRQSLGQGPEFLIYFQGTGAADDSGLPNDRFFAVRPEGSVSTLKIQRTERGDSAVYLCASSLTGGLSTDTQYFGPGTRLTVL.

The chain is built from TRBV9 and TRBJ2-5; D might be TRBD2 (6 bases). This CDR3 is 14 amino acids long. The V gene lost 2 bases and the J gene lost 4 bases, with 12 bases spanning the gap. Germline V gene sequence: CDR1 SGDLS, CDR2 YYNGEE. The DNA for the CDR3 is TGTGCCAGCAGCGTCGAGTGGAGGGCAGAGACCCAGTACTTC. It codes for CASSVEWRAETQYF.

The DNA for the CDR3 is TGCGCCAGCAGCCCAACTAGCGGGGGTCACCAAGAGACCCAGTACTTC. Translating gives CASSPTSGGHQETQYF. The J gene is TRBJ2-5, the V gene TRBV5-1; 11 bases are a match to TRBD2. This CDR3 has 16 amino acids. With 4 bases clipped from V and 0 bases from J, the junction kept 5 bases outside the gene matches. Germline V gene sequence: CDR1 SGHRS, CDR2 YFSETQ.

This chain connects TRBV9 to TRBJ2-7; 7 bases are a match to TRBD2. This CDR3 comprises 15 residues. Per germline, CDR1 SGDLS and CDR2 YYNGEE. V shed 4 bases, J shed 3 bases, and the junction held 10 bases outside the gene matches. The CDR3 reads CASSPGRAGFYEQYF. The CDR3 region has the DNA TGTGCCAGCAGCCCAGGGAGGGCAGGATTCTACGAGCAGTACTTC.

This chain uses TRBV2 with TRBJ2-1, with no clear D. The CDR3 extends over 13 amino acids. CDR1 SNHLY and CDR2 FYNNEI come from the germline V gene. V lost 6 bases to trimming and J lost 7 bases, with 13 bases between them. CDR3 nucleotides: TGTGCCAGCAGGTCCTGGGAATCTAATGAGCAGTTCTTC. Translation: CASRSWESNEQFF.

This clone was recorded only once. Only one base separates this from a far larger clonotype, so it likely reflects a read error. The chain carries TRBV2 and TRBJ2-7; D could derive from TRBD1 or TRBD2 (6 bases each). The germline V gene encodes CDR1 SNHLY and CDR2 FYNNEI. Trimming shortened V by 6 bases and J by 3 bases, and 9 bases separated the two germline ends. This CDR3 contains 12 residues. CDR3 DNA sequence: TGTGCCAGCAGAAAGGGGGGCTACGAGCAGTACTTC. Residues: CASRKGGYEQYF.

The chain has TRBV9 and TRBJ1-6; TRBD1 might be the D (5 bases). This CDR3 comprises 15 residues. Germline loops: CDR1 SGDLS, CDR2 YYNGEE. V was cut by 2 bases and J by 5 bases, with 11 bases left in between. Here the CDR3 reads CASSVGGADNSPLHF. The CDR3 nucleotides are TGTGCCAGCAGCGTCGGCGGGGCTGATAATTCACCCCTCCACTTT. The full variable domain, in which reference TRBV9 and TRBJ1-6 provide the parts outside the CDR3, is DSGVTQTPKHLITATGQRVTLRCSPRSGDLSVYWYQQSLDQGLQFLIQYYNGEERAKGNILERFSAQQFPDLHSELNLSSLELGDSALYFCASSVGGADNSPLHFGNGTRLTVT.